These T cell receptor beta chains were read from a single sample in a study of T cell repertoires in cytomegalovirus infection. Using its own MiXCR run on the reads, TCRdb lists one record per CDR3 protein. This table has approximately 500,000 distinct CDR3 sequences, around 30% appearing once. Antigens for these TCRs are unknown. Sequencing used cultured PBMCs, obtained from culture after CMV antigen stimulation. These receptors all come from a human donor in good health (CMV status not recorded). Some clones in this sample may be carry-over from other donors' samples. Both conserved end residues are part of each CDR3. Each record gives: clone size, J gene, V gene, D gene, CDR3 protein, CDR3 DNA. A D gene is named only where the DNA matches it firmly. Clone sizes are given selectively: once, few, many, or a class where the clone is expanded.

>.|TRBJ1-1|TRBV20-1|.
CSARDITRNTEAFF
TGCAGTGCTAGAGATATCACCAGGAACACTGAAGCTTTCTTT
>.|TRBJ1-1|TRBV7-9|.
CASSLESGVTEAFF
TGTGCCAGCAGCTTAGAATCAGGGGTCACTGAAGCTTTCTTT
>few|TRBJ1-1|TRBV29-1|.
CSVVRTANTEAFF
TGCAGCGTGGTCCGGACAGCGAACACTGAAGCTTTCTTT
>.|TRBJ1-6|TRBV27|TRBD1
CASSLHSGTDNSPLHF
TGTGCCAGCAGTCTTCACTCCGGGACAGATAATTCACCCCTCCACTTT
>.|TRBJ2-7|TRBV20-1|.
CSSLASSYEQYF
TGCTCCAGCCTTGCTAGCTCCTACGAGCAGTACTTC
>.|TRBJ2-2|TRBV29-1|.
CSVAAQGSGELFF
TGCAGCGTGGCAGCCCAGGGGTCCGGGGAGCTGTTTTTT
>many|TRBJ1-4|TRBV4-3|.
CASSQDRMDRLYGKLFF
TGCGCCAGCAGCCAAGATCGCATGGACAGACTGTACGGAAAACTGTTTTTT
>few|TRBJ2-3|TRBV5-1|TRBD2
CASSYTSGSTDTQYF
TGCGCCAGCAGCTACACTAGCGGGAGTACAGATACGCAGTATTTT
>few|TRBJ2-1|TRBV18|TRBD1
CASSRQGRSEQFF
TGTGCCAGCTCTAGACAGGGAAGGTCTGAGCAGTTCTTC
>few|TRBJ2-3|TRBV6-2/TRBV6-3|TRBD2
CASRATSARKITDTQYF
TGTGCCAGCAGGGCGACTAGCGCGAGGAAAATTACAGATACGCAGTATTTT
>once|TRBJ2-3|TRBV10-2|.
CASSGGASFWQYF
TGCGCCAGCAGTGGGGGGGCTAGCTTTTGGCAGTATTTT
>few|TRBJ2-7|TRBV7-6|.
CASSLAAAGLSSYEQYF
TGTGCCAGCAGCTTAGCGGCTGCGGGATTGAGCTCCTACGAGCAGTACTTC
>.|TRBJ2-6|TRBV20-1|TRBD2
CSAPRGLSGTNSGANVLTF
TGCAGTGCTCCAAGGGGACTAAGCGGGACCAACTCTGGGGCCAACGTCCTGACTTTC
>.|TRBJ1-1|TRBV7-2|.
CASLPGGQGNTEAFF
TGTGCCAGCCTTCCGGGGGGCCAAGGGAACACTGAAGCTTTCTTT
>.|TRBJ2-3|TRBV6-2/TRBV6-3|TRBD2
CASRTPPSGRDTQYF
TGTGCCAGCCGAACTCCTCCTAGCGGGAGAGATACGCAGTATTTT
>.|TRBJ1-2|TRBV12-3/TRBV12-4|TRBD1
CASSLRDRVDYGYTF
TGTGCCAGCAGTTTAAGGGACAGGGTAGACTATGGCTACACCTTC
>.|TRBJ1-1|TRBV4-2|.
CASSLPVGSTEAFF
TGTGCCAGCAGCCTGCCGGTCGGTAGCACTGAAGCTTTCTTT
>.|TRBJ2-1|TRBV12-3/TRBV12-4|.
CASSPSEDYNEQFF
TGTGCCAGCAGTCCGAGTGAAGACTACAATGAGCAGTTCTTC
>few|TRBJ1-4|TRBV4-3|.
CASSQDGSVGREKLFF
TGCGCCAGCAGCCAAGACGGGAGTGTGGGGCGTGAAAAACTGTTTTTT
>.|TRBJ1-2|TRBV27|TRBD1
CASSFRTGGAGYTF
TGTGCCAGCAGTTTCCGGACAGGGGGTGCTGGCTACACCTTC
>many|TRBJ1-5|TRBV7-2|.
CASSLSSTSNQPQHF
TGTGCCAGCAGCTTATCCAGTACTAGCAATCAGCCCCAGCATTTT
>.|TRBJ2-7|TRBV25-1|.
CASSEGQGRAYEQYF
TGTGCCAGCAGTGAAGGGCAGGGACGCGCCTACGAGCAGTACTTC
>.|TRBJ1-2|TRBV6-1|TRBD1
CASRKQGMLHYGYTF
TGTGCCAGCAGAAAACAGGGGATGCTTCACTATGGCTACACCTTC
>.|TRBJ2-5|TRBV7-8|.
CASSLTARLVQETQYF
TGTGCCAGCAGCTTGACAGCCCGACTCGTACAAGAGACCCAGTACTTC
>many|TRBJ1-6|TRBV7-2|.
CASSLIQGSGSPLHF
TGTGCCAGCAGCTTAATTCAAGGGAGCGGTTCACCCCTCCACTTT
>.|TRBJ2-5|TRBV5-4|TRBD2
CASSVLGREAETQYF
TGTGCCAGCAGCGTACTGGGGCGGGAGGCGGAGACCCAGTACTTC
>.|TRBJ2-3|TRBV4-2|TRBD2
CASSQEREGLDTQYF
TGTGCCAGCAGCCAAGAGCGGGAGGGCCTGGATACGCAGTATTTT
>.|TRBJ2-4|TRBV6-2/TRBV6-3|.
CASSYRLDPSLAKNIQYF
TGTGCCAGCAGTTACCGGCTTGACCCATCCCTAGCCAAAAACATTCAGTACTTC
>.|TRBJ1-1|TRBV28|.
CASSLVSVAEAFF
TGTGCCAGCAGTCTCGTATCAGTCGCTGAAGCTTTCTTT
>.|TRBJ2-1|TRBV7-9|TRBD2
CASSHRLAGVDYNEQFF
TGTGCCAGCAGCCACCGACTAGCGGGAGTAGACTACAATGAGCAGTTCTTC
>few|TRBJ2-1|TRBV12-3/TRBV12-4|.
CASSSREYNEQFF
TGTGCCAGCAGTTCCAGGGAATACAATGAGCAGTTCTTC
>few|TRBJ2-2|TRBV12-3/TRBV12-4|.
CASYYGTGANTGELFF
TGTGCCAGCTACTACGGTACGGGGGCGAACACCGGGGAGCTGTTTTTT
>.|TRBJ2-1|TRBV15|.
CATSRDSGYNEQFF
TGTGCCACCAGCAGAGATAGTGGATACAATGAGCAGTTCTTC